This T cell receptor (beta chain) was identified in a study of T cells in localized non-small cell lung cancer. Study-wide results and caveats: In adjacent lung, a median roughly 60 of the top 100 tumor clones were found. Since sequencing was restricted to only one region of the tumor, intratumor heterogeneity remains a possibility.

This clone was seen a few times. Antigen unknown. V lost 3 bases to trimming and J lost 8 bases; unmatched junction nucleotides: 8. Looked up from germline, CDR1 is KGHSH and CDR2 is LQKENI. This CDR3 region has 15 residues. Data came from immunoSEQ multiplex PCR; TCRdb stores just in-frame clones and leaves some out. The sample yields about 54,000 clones, about 80% seen once. Sequencing used peripheral blood, obtained before any cancer treatment. This rearrangement joins TRBV18 to TRBJ1-4, with 8 bases lining up with TRBD1. The clonotype originates from a female donor older than 55 with stage II squamous cell lung carcinoma. CDR3 bases: TGTGCCAGCTCACCTGCAGGGGGCGCGCAGGAAAAACTGTTTTTT. It encodes CASSPAGGAQEKLFF.